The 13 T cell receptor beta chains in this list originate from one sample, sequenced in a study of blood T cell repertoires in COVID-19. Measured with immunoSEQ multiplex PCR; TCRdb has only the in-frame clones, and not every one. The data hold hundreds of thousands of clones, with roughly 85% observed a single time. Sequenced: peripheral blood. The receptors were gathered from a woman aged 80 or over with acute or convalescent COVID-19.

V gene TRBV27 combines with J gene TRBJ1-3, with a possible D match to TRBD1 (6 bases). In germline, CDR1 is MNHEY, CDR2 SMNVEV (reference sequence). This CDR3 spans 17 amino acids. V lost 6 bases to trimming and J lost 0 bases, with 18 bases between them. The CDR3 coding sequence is TGTGCCAGCAGGAGGGGGGGTGCCCGAAGCTCTGGAAACACCATATATTTT. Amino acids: CASRRGGARSSGNTIYF.

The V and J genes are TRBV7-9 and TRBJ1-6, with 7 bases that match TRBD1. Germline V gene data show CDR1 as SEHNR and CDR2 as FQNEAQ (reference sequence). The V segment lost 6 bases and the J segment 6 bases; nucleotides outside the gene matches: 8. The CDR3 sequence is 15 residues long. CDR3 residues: CASRPRDSLNSPLHF. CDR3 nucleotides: TGTGCCAGCAGACCCAGGGACAGTCTTAATTCACCCCTCCACTTT.

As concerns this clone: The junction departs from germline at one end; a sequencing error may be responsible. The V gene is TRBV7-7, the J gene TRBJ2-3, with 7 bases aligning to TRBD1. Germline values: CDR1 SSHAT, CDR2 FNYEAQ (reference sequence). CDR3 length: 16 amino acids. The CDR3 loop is CASSLARQGGTDTQYF. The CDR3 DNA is TGTGCTAGCAGCTTAGCGCGTCAGGGGGGCACAGATACGCAGTATTTT.

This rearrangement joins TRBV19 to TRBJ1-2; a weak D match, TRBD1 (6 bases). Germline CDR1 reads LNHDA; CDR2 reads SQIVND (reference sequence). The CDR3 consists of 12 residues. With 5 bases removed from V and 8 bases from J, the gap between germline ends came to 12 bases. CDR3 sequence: CASSQGRFGYTF. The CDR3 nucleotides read TGTGCCAGTAGTCAGGGGCGTTTCGGCTACACCTTC.

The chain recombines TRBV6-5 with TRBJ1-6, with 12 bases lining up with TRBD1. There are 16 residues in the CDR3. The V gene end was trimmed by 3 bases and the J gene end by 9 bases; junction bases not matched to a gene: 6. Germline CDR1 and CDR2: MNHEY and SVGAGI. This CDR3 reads CASSYLRDRGLSPLHF. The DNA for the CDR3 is TGTGCCAGCAGTTATCTCCGGGACAGGGGGCTTTCACCCCTCCACTTT.

The CDR3 region has the DNA TGTGCCTGGAGTGGCGGGGGAGCTGGAAACACCATATATTTT. Translation gives CAWSGGGAGNTIYF. The gene calls are TRBV30 and TRBJ1-3, with D perhaps matching TRBD1 (5 bases). Trimming pared 1 base from V and 2 bases from J, leaving 9 bases between. CDR3 length equals 14 residues. Germline lookup yields CDR1 GTSNPN and CDR2 SVGIG (reference sequence).

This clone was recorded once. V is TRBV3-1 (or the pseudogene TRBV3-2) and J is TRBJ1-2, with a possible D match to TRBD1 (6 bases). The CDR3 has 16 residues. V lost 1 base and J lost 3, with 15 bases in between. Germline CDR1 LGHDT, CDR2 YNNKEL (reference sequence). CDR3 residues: CASSQARAQGYYGYTF. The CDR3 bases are TGTGCCAGCAGCCAAGCCAGGGCCCAGGGGTACTATGGCTACACCTTC.

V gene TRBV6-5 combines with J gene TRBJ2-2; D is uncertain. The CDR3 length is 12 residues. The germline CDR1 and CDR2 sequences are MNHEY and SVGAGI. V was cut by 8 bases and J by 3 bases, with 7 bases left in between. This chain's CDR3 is CASSSDTGELFF. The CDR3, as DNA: TGTGCCAGCTCCTCTGACACCGGGGAGCTGTTTTTT.

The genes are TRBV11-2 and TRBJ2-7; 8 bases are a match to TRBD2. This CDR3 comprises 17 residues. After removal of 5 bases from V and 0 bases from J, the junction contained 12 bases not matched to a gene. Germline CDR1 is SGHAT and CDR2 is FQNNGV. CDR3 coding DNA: TGTGCCAGCAGCCGCTCCTTCAGCGGGGGTAGCTCCTACGAGCAGTACTTC. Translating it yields CASSRSFSGGSSYEQYF.

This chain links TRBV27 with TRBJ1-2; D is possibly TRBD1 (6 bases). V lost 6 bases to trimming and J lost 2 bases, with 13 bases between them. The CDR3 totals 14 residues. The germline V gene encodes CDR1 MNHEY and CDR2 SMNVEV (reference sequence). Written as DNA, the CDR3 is TGTGCCAGCAGAAGAGCGGACAGAAACTATGGCTACACCTTC. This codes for CASRRADRNYGYTF.

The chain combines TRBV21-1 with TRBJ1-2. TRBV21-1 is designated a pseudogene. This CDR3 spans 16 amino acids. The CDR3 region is CASSEIGRGRVYGYTF. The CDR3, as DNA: TGTGCCAGCAGCGAAATAGGGCGGGGCAGGGTCTATGGCTACACCTTC.

CDR3 nucleotide sequence: TGCGCCAGCAGTGGCCGAAGCCCGGACAGGGGGATCACTGAAGCTTTCTTT. This codes for CASSGRSPDRGITEAFF. The J gene is TRBJ1-1, the V gene TRBV5-1; 10 bases fit TRBD1. The CDR3 consists of 17 residues. Germline V gene sequence: CDR1 SGHRS, CDR2 YFSETQ. Trimming took 5 bases from V and 4 from J; bases not matched to a gene: 14.

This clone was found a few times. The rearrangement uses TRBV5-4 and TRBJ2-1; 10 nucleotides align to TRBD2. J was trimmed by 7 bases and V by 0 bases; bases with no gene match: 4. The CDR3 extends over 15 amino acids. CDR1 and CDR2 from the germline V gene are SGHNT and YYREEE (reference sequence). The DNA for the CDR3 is TGTGCCAGCAGCTTGGCACTAGCGGGACGGAATGAGCAGTTCTTC. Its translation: CASSLALAGRNEQFF.